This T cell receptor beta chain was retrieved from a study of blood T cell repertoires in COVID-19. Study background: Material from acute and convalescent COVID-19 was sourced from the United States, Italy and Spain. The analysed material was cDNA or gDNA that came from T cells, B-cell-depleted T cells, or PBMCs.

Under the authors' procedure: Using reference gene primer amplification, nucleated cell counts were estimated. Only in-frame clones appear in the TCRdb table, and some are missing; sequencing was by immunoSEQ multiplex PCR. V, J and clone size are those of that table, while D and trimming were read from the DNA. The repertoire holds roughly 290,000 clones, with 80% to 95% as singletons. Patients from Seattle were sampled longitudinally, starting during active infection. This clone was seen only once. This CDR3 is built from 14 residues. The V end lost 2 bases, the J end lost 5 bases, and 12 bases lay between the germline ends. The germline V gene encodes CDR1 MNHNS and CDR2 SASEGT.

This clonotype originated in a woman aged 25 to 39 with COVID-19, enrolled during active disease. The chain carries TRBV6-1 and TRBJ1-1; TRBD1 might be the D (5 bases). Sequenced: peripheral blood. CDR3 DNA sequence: TGTGCCAGCAGTGAAAGGCAGGGTAGGACTGAAGCTTTCTTT. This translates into CASSERQGRTEAFF.